This T cell receptor beta chain comes out of a study of OX40 agonist ivuxolimab in advanced cancers. About the study: The study gave patients intravenous ivuxolimab at 0.01 to 10 mg/kg every 2 weeks. Dose-escalation patients were diagnosed with hepatocellular carcinoma, melanoma, renal cell cancer or head and neck cancer. Three dose-escalation patients had partial responses: one with hepatocellular carcinoma and two with cutaneous melanoma. Study-wide points: Individuals who were partial responders at 0.1-3.0 mg/kg had clonal expansion that ranked among the lowest.

Trimming left V 6 bases short and J 10 bases short, with 15 bases between. The CDR3 loop spans 12 amino acids. The germline gives CDR1 MNHNY, CDR2 SVGAGI (reference sequence). The assay was immunoSEQ multiplex PCR, and TCRdb's table has in-frame clones only and misses some. Counted here are around 84,000 clones, just over 90% occurring once; the ten biggest clones make up around 0.44%. Regarding this clone: Its cognate antigen is unknown.

The sample in question was CD4+ or CD8+ T cells sorted from blood, obtained in a trial of the OX40 agonist ivuxolimab. This receptor was identified in an adult with an advanced solid tumor such as melanoma, head and neck, liver or kidney cancer. This chain links TRBV6-6 with TRBJ1-1, with D possibly being TRBD1 (6 bases). The CDR3 region has the DNA TGTGCCAGCAGCGGAGACAGGCTAAGAGCTTTCTTT. Its protein is CASSGDRLRAFF.